This T cell receptor beta chain was captured in a study of neurological immune-mediated disorders. V was pared by 6 bases and J by 5 bases, with 16 bases between. The CDR3 length is 13 residues. CDR1 is DFQATT and CDR2 is SNEGSKA in the germline V gene (reference sequence). Every sequencing run returned over 190 million TCR-beta sequences, which were derived from 15-18 subjects. TCRdb analysed the 5' RACE reads with MiXCR anew, one entry per CDR3 protein. The sample consists of tens of thousands of distinct CDR3 sequences, 5.2% of them appearing once. The table lists this clonotype with many counts. This TCR came from a man in his late teens or twenties with multiple sclerosis. V and J are TRBV20-1 and TRBJ2-5; no clear D. Sequenced material: PBMCs. CDR3 nucleotides: TGCAGTGCGAGTGGTAGTGGCCCGGAGACCCAGTACTTC. Translating gives CSASGSGPETQYF.